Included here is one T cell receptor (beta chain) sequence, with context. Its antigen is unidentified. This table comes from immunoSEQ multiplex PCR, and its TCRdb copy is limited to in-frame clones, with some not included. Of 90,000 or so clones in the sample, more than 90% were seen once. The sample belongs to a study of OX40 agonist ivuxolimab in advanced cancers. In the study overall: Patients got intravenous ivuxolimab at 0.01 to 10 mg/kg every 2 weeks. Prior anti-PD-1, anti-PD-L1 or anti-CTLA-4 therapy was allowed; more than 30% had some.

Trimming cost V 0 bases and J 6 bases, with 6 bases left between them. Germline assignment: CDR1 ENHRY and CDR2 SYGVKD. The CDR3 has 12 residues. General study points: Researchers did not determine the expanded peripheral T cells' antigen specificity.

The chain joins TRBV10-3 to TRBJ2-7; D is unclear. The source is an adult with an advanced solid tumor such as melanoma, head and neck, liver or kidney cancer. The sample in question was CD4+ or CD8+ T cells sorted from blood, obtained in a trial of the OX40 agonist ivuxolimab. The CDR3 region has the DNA TGTGCCATCAGTGAGTCGGACGGCGAGCAGTACTTC. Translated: CAISESDGEQYF.